This T cell receptor beta chain appears in the sequencing data of a study of T cell responses to AZD1222 COVID-19 vaccine. Study details: Pooled in the analysis were second doses at about 4 or about 12 weeks.

Points on this clone: Its specificity is unknown.

Whole-study findings and limits: Donors were mostly white British, more females; clonal diversity possibly underestimated.

Repertoires were generated with immunoSEQ multiplex PCR, while TCRdb's copy carries only in-frame clones and drops some. This table has over 85,000 clones, 85% to 95% appearing once. The ends lost 3 bases at V and 9 bases at J; junction bases unmatched: 3. CDR3 size: 13 residues. Germline V gene lookup returns CDR1 MNHEY and CDR2 SVGAGI. The chain combines TRBV6-5 with TRBJ2-1, with 9 nucleotides matching TRBD2. The source is an adult in good health. The specimen was peripheral blood, collected on day 0 of AZD1222 vaccination. DNA of the CDR3: TGTGCCAGCAGTTATAGCGGGGGTGGTGAGCAGTTCTTC. Its protein product is CASSYSGGGEQFF.